This T cell receptor beta chain was retrieved from a study of T cell responses to AZD1222 COVID-19 vaccine. Looking at the study overall: Second doses that came at about 4 or about 12 weeks were put together. Study-wide results and caveats: All repertoire sampling was performed exclusively after the peak T cell response. Elevations in Spike-specific TCR breadth and depth followed administration of two AZD1222 doses.

Method: immunoSEQ multiplex PCR; TCRdb's copy keeps in-frame clones and lacks some. The data contain approximately 190,000 clones, 85% to 95% of them seen just once; the ten biggest clones take up roughly 1.3%. The V end was cut by 2 bases, the J end by 3 bases, with 11 bases between. Germline lookup yields CDR1 SGHAT and CDR2 FQNNGV. CDR3 size: 15 residues. This clone has only one observation. The target antigen is unknown. The starting material was peripheral blood, obtained on day 0 of AZD1222 vaccination. The source of this sequence is an adult in good health. The chain is built from TRBV11-2 and TRBJ2-1; D uncertain. The DNA of the CDR3 is TGTGCCAGCAGCTTAAAGGGATCGGGCTACAATGAGCAGTTCTTC. Protein sequence: CASSLKGSGYNEQFF.